This T cell receptor beta chain was documented in a study of shared clonotypes between healthy human individuals. Study-wide findings and caveats: Even with large depth, rarefaction showed that sorted-subset sequencing was incomplete.

Several immunoSEQ 96-well plates shared each subset's DNA, each plate a replicate. TCRdb keeps only in-frame clones here, not all; method: immunoSEQ multiplex PCR. Seen here are over 400,000 clones, approximately 95% observed once, and the top ten hold 0.064%. Germline V gene lookup returns CDR1 GTSNPN and CDR2 SVGIG (reference sequence). Unmatched junction bases numbered 6, after V lost 4 bases and J lost 4 bases. The CDR3 sequence is 13 residues long. As for this clone: Its specificity is unknown.

Sequencing used naive CD4+ T cells sorted from blood. Subset in this sample: CD45RA+ positively selected. The receptor comes from a woman in her twenties or thirties in good health. V usage is TRBV30 and J usage is TRBJ2-7; 8 bases fit TRBD1. CDR3 sequence reads: CAWNRGEWYEQYF. The CDR3 nucleotides read TGTGCCTGGAACAGGGGGGAATGGTACGAGCAGTACTTC. Full variable domain (rest looked up from reference TRBV30 and TRBJ2-7): SQTIHQWPATLVQPVGSPLSLECTVEGTSNPNLYWYRQAAGRGLQLLFYSVGIGQISSEVPQNLSASRPQDRQFILSSKKLLLSDSGFYLCAWNRGEWYEQYFGPGTRLTVT.